The following is a T cell receptor beta chain sequence with its context. Sequencing used immunoSEQ multiplex PCR; TCRdb keeps in-frame clones, though not all of them. The sample shows 310,000 or so clones, almost 90% of them seen only once. This specimen comes from a study of blood T cell repertoires in COVID-19. V was shortened by 5 bases and J by 2 bases, with 13 bases between the two germline ends. The CDR3 runs to 14 residues. The germline V gene encodes CDR1 SGHTA and CDR2 FQGNSA. The source material was PBMCs or T cells enriched from blood (not recorded which). The sequence came from a woman under 30 with acute COVID-19. The V gene is TRBV7-2, the J gene TRBJ2-7; maybe TRBD1 (5 bases). The CDR3: CASSLLTETYEQYF. CDR3 in DNA: TGTGCCAGCAGCCTCCTGACAGAAACCTACGAGCAGTACTTC. Based on the CDR3 plus reference TRBV7-2 and TRBJ2-7, the full variable domain is GAGVSQSPSNKVTEKGKDVELRCDPISGHTALYWYRQSLGQGLEFLIYFQGNSAPDKSGLPSDRFSAERTGGSVSTLTIQRTQQEDSAVYLCASSLLTETYEQYFGPGTRLTVT.